Presented here are 13 T cell receptor beta chains from one specimen sequenced in a study of blood T cells in healthy people across ages (dated by TCRdb to about 2015). The library relied on 5' RACE. The reads were generated on an Illumina HiSeq 2500. A second roughly 7 to 11 cycle PCR used a sample-barcoded 5' primer and a J-beta primer mix. TCRdb reworked the public reads: Q25 trimming with fastp, MiXCR clone assembly, productive beta chains retained. Entries that share a CDR3 protein sequence are merged under the most common genes and DNA. The sample table records approximately 810,000 distinct CDR3 sequences; 25% to 30% of these occur just once. The ten largest clonotypes hold approximately 15% of the sample. Sequences were obtained from blood. These receptors were taken from a woman over 75 in good health.

V is TRBV6-6 and J is TRBJ1-2; D is uncertain. The germline gives CDR1 MNHNY, CDR2 SVGAGI (reference sequence). The CDR3 consists of 12 residues. V dropped 11 bases and J dropped 0 bases, with 10 bases sitting between them. As DNA, the CDR3 is TGTGCCGGGAGCGTTTCTAACTATGGCTACACCTTC. This sequence encodes CAGSVSNYGYTF.

V gene TRBV7-9 combines with J gene TRBJ2-7, with D unresolved. Trimming removed 4 bases at V and 7 bases at J, with 20 bases between. CDR1 and CDR2 from the germline V gene are SEHNR and FQNEAQ (reference sequence). The CDR3 is 15 residues long. CDR3 sequence reads: CASSSVSSSYSEQYF. CDR3 DNA sequence: TGTGCCAGCAGCTCTGTCAGCTCCTCCTACAGTGAGCAGTACTTC.

This clonotype was seen a few times. The chain carries TRBV7-2 and TRBJ2-1, with D perhaps TRBD1 or TRBD2 (5 bases each). Looked up from germline, CDR1 is SGHTA and CDR2 is FQGNSA. The CDR3 covers 18 residues. V was trimmed by 0 bases and J by 2 bases, leaving 17 bases between them. DNA for the CDR3: TGTGCCAGCAGCTTAGCGGCCGGGGCTAGAGGCCCCTACAATGAGCAGTTCTTC. Translating it yields CASSLAAGARGPYNEQFF. Drawing the rest from reference TRBV7-2 and TRBJ2-1, the complete variable domain is GAGVSQSPSNKVTEKGKDVELRCDPISGHTALYWYRQSLGQGLEFLIYFQGNSAPDKSGLPSDRFSAERTGGSVSTLTIQRTQQEDSAVYLCASSLAAGARGPYNEQFFGPGTRLTVL.

This clonotype has a count of ten or more. The chain recombines TRBV12-3 or TRBV12-4 with TRBJ1-6; TRBD1 might be the D (6 bases). The CDR3 is 13 amino acids. Trimming removed 8 bases at V and 7 bases at J, with 12 bases between. Here the CDR3 DNA reads TGTGCCAGCCGATTTACAGGGAATTCACCCCTCCACTTT. As protein: CASRFTGNSPLHF.

Worth noting for this clonotype: A much larger clone differs by one base, so this may be a read error. The V gene is TRBV5-1, the J gene TRBJ2-1; a weak D match, TRBD1 (7 bases). Germline CDR1 is SGHRS and CDR2 is YFSETQ. CDR3 size: 15 residues. The CDR3 DNA reads TGCGCCGGCAGCGCGGGACAGACGAATAACAATGAGCAGTTCTTC. It codes for CAGSAGQTNNNEQFF.

Note on this clonotype: A much larger clone sits a single nucleotide away, making a read error possible. V is TRBV20-1 and J is TRBJ2-7, with 8 bases lining up with TRBD2. The CDR3 is made up of 15 amino acids. V was pared by 7 bases and J by 7 bases, with 18 bases of the junction left unmatched. Per the germline V gene, CDR1 is DFQATT and CDR2 is SNEGSKA (reference sequence). CDR3 nucleotides: TGCAGTGGACTGGCACTAGCGGAATCCTACAATGAGCAGTACTTC. Amino acid sequence: CSGLALAESYNEQYF.

This clonotype was seen many times. The gene calls are TRBV5-1 and TRBJ2-1; 7 nucleotides agree with TRBD2. This CDR3 has 15 amino acids. Germline trimming cut 2 bases from V and 2 bases from J; bases unmatched to any gene: 4. Germline CDR1 is SGHRS and CDR2 is YFSETQ. CDR3 in DNA: TGCGCCAGCAGCTTAGAGGGAGGGGCCTACAATGAGCAGTTCTTC. This sequence encodes CASSLEGGAYNEQFF.

This clonotype was counted ten times or more. This chain connects TRBV20-1 to TRBJ2-5; 7 nucleotides match TRBD2. The V and J ends lost 5 bases and 7 bases, in that order; junction bases with no gene match: 13. The length of the CDR3 is 14 residues. The germline V gene encodes CDR1 DFQATT and CDR2 SNEGSKA (reference sequence). The CDR3 reads CSALSGRGRGTQYF. The DNA of the CDR3 is TGCAGTGCTCTTAGCGGTAGAGGGAGGGGGACCCAGTACTTC.

In its sample, this clonotype was seen a few times. The chain has TRBV4-1 and TRBJ2-3, with D perhaps matching TRBD1 or TRBD2 (5 bases each). The CDR3 is 15 amino acids. Germline CDR1 is MGHRA and CDR2 is YSYEKL. The V end lost 4 bases, the J end lost 2 bases, and 13 bases lay between the germline ends. The CDR3 spells CASSLLGGTTDTQYF. The CDR3 DNA is TGCGCCAGCAGCCTCCTAGGTGGGACCACAGATACGCAGTATTTT.

This clonotype appeared many times. The chain employs TRBV10-3 and TRBJ1-1; D may be TRBD1 (5 bases). Trimming took off 2 bases at V and 5 bases at J, with 9 bases between the two ends. The CDR3 extends over 13 amino acids. The germline gives CDR1 ENHRY, CDR2 SYGVKD. CDR3 region: CAISEGGRTEAFF. DNA for the CDR3: TGTGCCATCAGTGAGGGGGGTCGGACTGAAGCTTTCTTT.

There are many counts of this clonotype. This chain connects TRBV7-9 to TRBJ2-5; 7 bases are shared with TRBD1. This CDR3 is 15 amino acids long. The trim removed 5 bases at V and 3 bases at J, leaving 9 bases unmatched. From germline, CDR1 is SEHNR and CDR2 FQNEAQ (reference sequence). The CDR3 sequence is CASSIDRVAKETQYF. CDR3 bases: TGTGCCAGCAGCATCGACAGGGTAGCAAAAGAGACCCAGTACTTC.

This clonotype was picked up a small number of times. The chain joins TRBV19 to TRBJ2-4; 8 nucleotides align to TRBD1. Germline-derived CDR1 and CDR2 are LNHDA and SQIVND (reference sequence). The CDR3 extends over 14 amino acids. V shed 3 bases, J shed 9 bases, and the junction held 7 bases outside the gene matches. Here the CDR3 reads CASSISRGQGIQYF. The CDR3, as DNA: TGTGCCAGTAGTATCTCCAGGGGGCAAGGCATTCAGTACTTC.

V usage is TRBV6-6 and J usage is TRBJ1-1; D might be TRBD1 (5 bases). This CDR3 has 13 amino acids. The germline V and J ends were trimmed by 7 bases and 1 base, with 10 bases remaining between them. Germline-derived CDR1 and CDR2 are MNHNY and SVGAGI (reference sequence). The CDR3 region is CASNWGGNTEAFF. CDR3 nucleotide sequence: TGTGCCAGCAACTGGGGCGGGAACACTGAAGCTTTCTTT.